These 26 T cell receptor beta chains were all obtained from the same sample, sequenced in a study of T cells in Graves' hyperthyroidism and ophthalmopathy. Amplified regions were TCR beta CDR3 sequences from RNA transcripts. RT-PCR in the first round (using the HTBI primer set) targeted the TCR CDR3. TCRdb independently ran MiXCR on the multiplex PCR reads; one entry per CDR3 protein. This sample has 750,000 to 950,000 distinct CDR3 sequences; over 35% occur once, and the top ten carry 7.5% to 9.5%. Sequencing was performed on blood. The receptors shown here come from a man in his late teens or twenties with Graves' hyperthyroidism.

This clonotype was counted a few times. DNA for the CDR3: TGTGCCAGCAGCTCGCCGGGGACAGGGGGGATGAATTCACCCCTCCACTTT. Protein product: CASSSPGTGGMNSPLHF. V usage is TRBV7-3 and J usage is TRBJ1-6, with 11 bases matching TRBD1. Per germline, CDR1 SGHTA and CDR2 FQGTGA. This CDR3 is built from 17 residues. V shed 4 bases, J shed 7 bases, and the junction held 9 bases outside the gene matches.

The genes are TRBV5-1 and TRBJ1-4, with D tentatively TRBD1 (5 bases). Germline loops: CDR1 SGHRS, CDR2 YFSETQ. Between the trimmed V and J ends, which lost 9 bases and 4 bases, there was a span of 13 bases. CDR3 length: 13 residues. The CDR3 DNA sequence: TGCGCCACCTCAAGGGGCTTTAATGAAAAACTGTTTTTT. Its translation is CATSRGFNEKLFF.

For this clonotype: A much more abundant neighbour one base away suggests this may be a read error. The chain joins TRBV5-4 to TRBJ1-5; D ambiguous. The CDR3 runs to 14 residues. CDR1 and CDR2 from the germline V gene are SGHNT and YYREEE (reference sequence). For the CDR3, the DNA is TGTGCCAGCAGCTCGGACGGTCCCAATCAGCTCCAGCATTTT. Translating gives CASSSDGPNQLQHF. The entire variable domain, with the rest obtained from reference TRBV5-4 and TRBJ1-5, is as follows: ETGVTQSPTHLIKTRGQQVTLRCSSQSGHNTVSWYQQALGQGPQFIFQYYREEENGRGNFPPRFSGLQFPNYSSELNVNALELDDSALYLCASSSDGPNQLQHFGDGTRLSIL.

The chain combines TRBV7-9 with TRBJ2-5; 7 nucleotides align to TRBD2. In germline, CDR1 is SEHNR, CDR2 FQNEAQ (reference sequence). With V trimmed by 2 bases and J by 2 bases, 2 bases remained unmatched. This CDR3 has 14 amino acids. The CDR3: CASSLPGLQETQYF. Here the CDR3 DNA reads TGTGCCAGCAGCTTACCGGGACTACAAGAGACCCAGTACTTC.

The rearrangement links TRBV7-3 to TRBJ2-2, with TRBD2 as a possible D gene (5 bases). Germline-derived CDR1 and CDR2 are SGHTA and FQGTGA. CDR3 length: 14 amino acids. Trimming stripped 6 bases from V and 1 base from J, with 9 bases between. The CDR3 spells CASSIGENTGELFF. The CDR3 DNA reads TGTGCCAGCAGTATCGGGGAGAACACCGGGGAGCTGTTTTTT. Combining the CDR3 with reference TRBV7-3 and TRBJ2-2 gives the whole variable domain GAGVSQTPSNKVTEKGKYVELRCDPISGHTALYWYRQSLGQGPEFLIYFQGTGAADDSGLPNDRFFAVRPEGSVSTLKIQRTERGDSAVYLCASSIGENTGELFFGEGSRLTVL.

Details on this clonotype: A read error is likely, as this CDR3 ends without the conserved phenylalanine or tryptophan. The chain couples TRBV7-8 to TRBJ2-7; D remains unclear. The V end was cut by 0 bases, the J end by 2 bases, with 11 bases between. The CDR3 consists of 15 residues. The germline CDR1 and CDR2 sequences are SGHVS and FQNEAQ. The CDR3 is CASSLAPGGTYEQYL. CDR3 bases: TGTGCCAGCAGCTTAGCTCCTGGTGGGACCTACGAGCAGTACTTA.

The rearrangement uses TRBV5-1 and TRBJ2-5, with D perhaps matching TRBD2 (5 bases). This CDR3 region has 15 residues. Deletions cut 4 bases from V and 0 bases from J, with 13 bases between. CDR1 and CDR2 (germline): SGHRS, YFSETQ. For the CDR3, the DNA is TGCGCCAGCAGCGGAATAGGTAGCGACCAAGAGACCCAGTACTTC. Translating it yields CASSGIGSDQETQYF.

The rearrangement links TRBV7-2 to TRBJ1-3; D unclear. Trimming took off 3 bases at V and 0 bases at J, with 9 bases between the two ends. This CDR3 has 15 residues. The V gene's germline CDR1 is SGHTA and CDR2 FQGNSA. CDR3 coding DNA: TGTGCCAGCAGCTTGACTGGAACCTCTGGAAACACCATATATTTT. It codes for CASSLTGTSGNTIYF. The variable domain in full, completed from reference TRBV7-2 and TRBJ1-3, reads GAGVSQSPSNKVTEKGKDVELRCDPISGHTALYWYRQSLGQGLEFLIYFQGNSAPDKSGLPSDRFSAERTGGSVSTLTIQRTQQEDSAVYLCASSLTGTSGNTIYFGEGSWLTVV.

A single count supports this clonotype. The V gene is TRBV10-3, the J gene TRBJ2-7; TRBD1 matches 7 bases. The CDR3 runs to 14 residues. The germline V gene encodes CDR1 ENHRY and CDR2 SYGVKD. Unmatched junction bases numbered 16, after V lost 10 bases and J lost 7 bases. CDR3 amino acids: CASKPGTAVGEQYF. In DNA form, the CDR3 reads TGTGCCAGCAAACCCGGGACAGCGGTAGGGGAGCAGTACTTC.

This clonotype was seen at least ten times. V is TRBV7-3 and J is TRBJ2-5; no clear D gene. The CDR3 totals 12 residues. The germline V gene has CDR1 SGHTA and CDR2 FQGTGA. Trimming removed 5 bases from V and 7 bases from J, with 11 bases in between. The DNA of the CDR3 is TGTGCCAGCAGCCTGCCCAGTCGGACCCAGTACTTC. It translates to CASSLPSRTQYF.

This clonotype showed up just a few times. The V call is TRBV12-3 or TRBV12-4, the J call TRBJ1-1; unclear D gene. Deletions cut 10 bases from V and 5 bases from J, with 17 bases between. This CDR3 has 13 amino acids. The CDR3 DNA sequence: TGTGCCACCCGACCCTCAGGAGGAACTGAAGCTTTCTTT. It translates to CATRPSGGTEAFF.

With respect to this clonotype: An end of the junction does not agree with germline; a read error may underlie this. V is TRBV10-3 and J is TRBJ1-3, with D uncertain. CDR1 and CDR2 from the germline V gene are ENHRY and SYGVKD. This CDR3 contains 17 residues. CDR3 protein: CASSILGREKFGNTIYF. Written as DNA, the CDR3 is TGTGCCAGCAGTATCTTAGGGAGGGAGAAGTTCGGAAACACCATATATTTT.

The chain couples TRBV12-3 or TRBV12-4 to TRBJ1-2; 7 positions agree with TRBD1. Trimming removed 5 bases from V and 6 bases from J; junction bases left unmatched: 9. The length of the CDR3 is 14 residues. The CDR3 nucleotides read TGTGCCAGCAGTCCCGACAGGGAGGTCAATGGCTACACCTTC. This codes for CASSPDREVNGYTF.

A note on this clonotype: An end of the junction differs from the germline gene, which may be a read error. The chain uses TRBV6-5 and TRBJ1-1, with D maybe TRBD1 (5 bases). Germline V gene lookup returns CDR1 MNHEY and CDR2 SVGAGI. The CDR3 length is 14 residues. CDR3 loop: CAISYGEGYTEAFF. The CDR3 nucleotides read TGTGCCATCAGTTACGGCGAGGGGTACACTGAAGCTTTCTTT.

The chain joins TRBV10-2 to TRBJ2-7; D is possibly TRBD2 (6 bases). Trimming stripped 3 bases from V and 0 bases from J, with 15 bases between. The CDR3 has 16 amino acids. Germline V lookup: CDR1 WSHSY, CDR2 SAAADI. CDR3 in amino acids: CASSEYGLLASYEQYF. CDR3 in DNA: TGCGCCAGCAGTGAATATGGTTTACTAGCCTCCTACGAGCAGTACTTC.

In this sample, this clonotype turned up many times. This chain links TRBV2 with TRBJ1-4, with D possibly being TRBD1 (5 bases). This CDR3 is 14 amino acids long. Germline V gene data show CDR1 as SNHLY and CDR2 as FYNNEI. Deletions cut 3 bases from V and 8 bases from J, with 13 bases between. The CDR3 DNA reads TGTGCCAGCAGTGAGGGACTCCCGGGGGAAAAACTGTTTTTT. Translated, it gives CASSEGLPGEKLFF.

This clonotype showed up just a few times. The chain couples TRBV13 to TRBJ2-7, with a tentative D call TRBD2 (5 bases). Germline V gene sequence: CDR1 PRHDT, CDR2 FYEKMQ (reference sequence). This CDR3 has 15 amino acids. V lost 5 bases and J 5 bases, leaving 19 bases between the germline ends. The CDR3 bases are TGTGCCAGCAGCAGGGAAGGGCTAGCTGAAGACGAGCAGTACTTC. Protein sequence: CASSREGLAEDEQYF. Full variable domain (rest looked up from reference TRBV13 and TRBJ2-7): AAGVIQSPRHLIKEKRETATLKCYPIPRHDTVYWYQQGPGQDPQFLISFYEKMQSDKGSIPDRFSAQQFSDYHSELNMSSLELGDSALYFCASSREGLAEDEQYFGPGTRLTVT.

This clonotype was found once. This chain links TRBV24-1 with TRBJ2-1; 12 bases are a match to TRBD2. The germline gives CDR1 KGHDR, CDR2 SFDVKD. The V segment lost 5 bases and the J segment 0 bases; nucleotides outside the gene matches: 13. The CDR3 extends over 20 amino acids. The chain's CDR3 is CATSGLEGTSGRSSYNEQFF. The DNA for the CDR3 is TGTGCCACCAGTGGCTTAGAAGGGACTAGCGGGCGATCCTCCTACAATGAGCAGTTCTTC.

The chain carries TRBV30 and TRBJ2-7; 12 bases are shared with TRBD1. Germline trimming cut 3 bases from V and 4 bases from J; bases unmatched to any gene: 1. Germline CDR1 GTSNPN, CDR2 SVGIG (reference sequence). The CDR3 runs to 13 residues. The CDR3: CAWRGQGAYEQYF. CDR3 sequence (DNA): TGTGCCTGGAGGGGACAGGGGGCGTACGAGCAGTACTTC.

The chain has TRBV9 and TRBJ1-1; TRBD1 aligns across 9 bases. The CDR3 sequence is 16 residues long. V trimming: 4 bases; J trimming: 0 bases; junction bases outside the gene matches: 7. The germline V gene encodes CDR1 SGDLS and CDR2 YYNGEE. The CDR3 DNA reads as TGTGCCAGCAGCCAAGCGGGACAGGGAATGAACACTGAAGCTTTCTTT. Amino acid sequence: CASSQAGQGMNTEAFF.

In this sample, this clonotype turned up a few times. This chain links TRBV7-9 with TRBJ2-7; 12 bases align to TRBD2. In germline, CDR1 is SEHNR, CDR2 FQNEAQ (reference sequence). J lost 3 bases, V lost 5 bases, and 8 bases had no gene match. This CDR3 has 16 amino acids. In DNA form, the CDR3 reads TGTGCCAGCAGCCCAAGGGAGACTAGCGGGAGCTACGAGCAGTACTTC. Protein: CASSPRETSGSYEQYF.

This sequence joins TRBV5-1 and TRBJ1-1; 7 nucleotides line up with TRBD1. J lost 5 bases, V lost 3 bases, and 10 bases had no gene match. This CDR3 comprises 15 residues. From germline, CDR1 is SGHRS and CDR2 YFSETQ. CDR3 sequence: CASSSDRVAVTEAFF. For the CDR3, the DNA is TGCGCCAGCAGCTCTGACAGGGTGGCCGTTACTGAAGCTTTCTTT.

The sample holds many counts of this clonotype. V gene TRBV20-1 combines with J gene TRBJ1-1; D is unresolved. The CDR3 spans 13 residues. Deletions cut 1 base from V and 4 bases from J, with 10 bases between. Germline loops: CDR1 DFQATT, CDR2 SNEGSKA (reference sequence). CDR3 coding DNA: TGCAGTGCTAGAGGGACTTGGTCCACTGAAGCTTTCTTT. As protein: CSARGTWSTEAFF.

This rearrangement joins TRBV5-1 to TRBJ2-7; possibly TRBD2 for D (5 bases). Germline V CDR1 and CDR2: SGHRS, YFSETQ. V dropped 5 bases and J dropped 6 bases, with 15 bases sitting between them. The CDR3 length is 13 residues. Written as DNA, the CDR3 is TGCGCCAGCAGGCGGAGGTGGCTTTCCGAGCAGTACTTC. It yields the protein CASRRRWLSEQYF. The full variable domain, rest sourced from reference TRBV5-1 and TRBJ2-7, is KAGVTQTPRYLIKTRGQQVTLSCSPISGHRSVSWYQQTPGQGLQFLFEYFSETQRNKGNFPGRFSGRQFSNSRSEMNVSTLELGDSALYLCASRRRWLSEQYFGPGTRLTVT.

This chain uses TRBV29-1 with TRBJ2-1; TRBD2 matches at 12 bases. The germline CDR1 and CDR2 sequences are SQVTM and ANQGSEA. Trimming took 1 base from V and 4 from J; bases not matched to a gene: 2. This CDR3 is built from 15 residues. CDR3 in DNA: TGCAGCGTTGAAGGGGGGACTAGCGGGTACAATGAGCAGTTCTTC. Amino acid sequence: CSVEGGTSGYNEQFF.

In its sample, this clonotype was seen many times. The chain uses TRBV10-3 and TRBJ1-5; the D is unclear. V gave up 2 bases and J gave up 3 bases, with 14 bases separating them. The CDR3 runs to 16 residues. Germline CDR1 reads ENHRY; CDR2 reads SYGVKD. The CDR3 region is CAISERGIPHNQPQHF. The CDR3 coding sequence is TGTGCCATCAGTGAGCGAGGGATCCCCCACAATCAGCCCCAGCATTTT.